This T cell receptor (beta chain) emerged from a study of early stage breast cancer tumors. Sequencing used immunoSEQ multiplex PCR; TCRdb keeps in-frame clones, though not all of them. The table has about 51,000 clones, roughly 78% seen once. Trimming removed 1 base at V and 8 bases at J, with 12 bases between. Germline loops: CDR1 SGHRS, CDR2 YFSETQ. The CDR3 contains 13 residues. The clonotype comes from a middle-aged person with breast cancer. Specimen: blood. The chain recombines TRBV5-1 with TRBJ1-2, with a possible D match to TRBD1 (6 bases). CDR3 residues: CASSLTGGQGYTF. The CDR3 coding sequence is TGCGCCAGCAGCTTGACTGGGGGCCAGGGCTACACCTTC.